These 25 T cell receptor beta chains were sequenced from one sample in a study of cytomegalovirus exposure and HLA in healthy donors. Generated by immunoSEQ multiplex PCR, the TCRdb table keeps only in-frame clones and is missing some. Here the sample spans roughly 70,000 clones, around four fifths being singletons. The sample was PBMCs. The receptors derive from a man younger than 40 in good health and CMV-seronegative.

This chain links TRBV7-9 with TRBJ2-1; 11 nucleotides agree with TRBD1. V lost 4 bases, J lost 4 bases, and 9 bases stayed unmatched. CDR1 is SEHNR and CDR2 is FQNEAQ in the germline V gene (reference sequence). CDR3 length: 17 residues. CDR3: CASSYLSGQGAYNEQFF. In DNA form, the CDR3 reads TGTGCCAGCAGCTACCTATCCGGACAGGGGGCGTACAATGAGCAGTTCTTC.

The chain has TRBV12-5 and TRBJ1-5; D may be TRBD1 (5 bases). Looked up from germline, CDR1 is LGHNT and CDR2 is FRNRAP. The CDR3 sequence is 18 residues long. The ends were cut back, 2 bases at V and 0 bases at J, with 17 bases in the middle. CDR3 sequence reads: CASGLCPPGHLSNQPQHF. For the CDR3, the DNA is TGTGCTAGTGGTTTGTGCCCTCCTGGACACCTTAGCAATCAGCCCCAGCATTTT.

The V gene is TRBV18, the J gene TRBJ2-7; TRBD1 might be the D (6 bases). The ends were cut back, 6 bases at V and 7 bases at J, with 19 bases in the middle. CDR3 length: 14 residues. Germline assignment: CDR1 KGHSH and CDR2 LQKENI. CDR3 nucleotide sequence: TGTGCCAGCTCTGAAGCAGCAGGGGTGGGGGAGCAGTACGTC. It is translated as CASSEAAGVGEQYV.

This clone was recorded once. V gene TRBV6-5 combines with J gene TRBJ2-7; D may be TRBD1 (6 bases). The germline V and J ends were trimmed by 5 bases and 9 bases, with 23 bases remaining between them. Per germline, CDR1 MNHEY and CDR2 SVGAGI. This CDR3 contains 15 residues. DNA for the CDR3: TGTGCCAGCAGTCCCCTGGACAGATCGGTAATTCGGCAGTACTTC. Translating it yields CASSPLDRSVIRQYF.

V usage is TRBV4-1 and J usage is TRBJ2-7; a weak D match, TRBD1 (5 bases). The CDR3 totals 13 residues. CDR1 is MGHRA, CDR2 YSYEKL, per germline. V was shortened by 4 bases and J by 0 bases, with 7 bases between the two germline ends. The CDR3 is CASSLDSSYEQYF. DNA for the CDR3: TGCGCCAGCAGCCTCGACAGCTCCTACGAGCAGTACTTC.

CDR3 protein: CASSMGGTGNEKLFF. DNA of the CDR3: TGTGCCAGCAGCATGGGGGGGACAGGCAATGAAAAACTGTTTTTT. The chain combines TRBV7-2 with TRBJ1-4, with 8 positions matching TRBD1. J was trimmed by 5 bases and V by 5 bases; bases with no gene match: 7. Per the germline V gene, CDR1 is SGHTA and CDR2 is FQGNSA. The CDR3 extends over 15 amino acids.

The genes are TRBV7-7 and TRBJ1-1, with 9 bases matching TRBD1. The germline gives CDR1 SSHAT, CDR2 FNYEAQ (reference sequence). The V segment lost 3 bases and the J segment 8 bases; nucleotides outside the gene matches: 7. The CDR3 covers 14 residues. CDR3 in amino acids: CASSFGDRDGEAFF. The CDR3 coding sequence is TGTGCCAGCAGCTTCGGGGACAGGGATGGAGAAGCTTTCTTT.

This chain connects TRBV27 to TRBJ2-2, with 7 bases identical to TRBD2. Trimming took 3 bases from V and 2 from J; bases not matched to a gene: 6. In germline, CDR1 is MNHEY, CDR2 SMNVEV (reference sequence). This CDR3 is built from 16 residues. The CDR3 coding sequence is TGTGCCAGCAGTTTTTCCGCGGGGGAAAACACCGGGGAGCTGTTTTTT. Protein: CASSFSAGENTGELFF.

This chain joins TRBV7-9 and TRBJ1-5; 9 nucleotides line up with TRBD1. The J segment lost 2 bases and the V segment lost 1 base, leaving 6 bases of the junction unmatched. Germline CDR1 SEHNR, CDR2 FQNEAQ (reference sequence). This CDR3 comprises 17 residues. CDR3 residues: CASSLVTGTGRNQPQHF. DNA for the CDR3: TGTGCCAGCAGCTTAGTAACCGGGACAGGGCGCAATCAGCCCCAGCATTTT.

The rearrangement joins TRBV5-3 to TRBJ2-1, with 14 bases matching TRBD2. TRBV5-3 is sorted into the ORF group, with uncertain function. The CDR3 covers 20 residues. Trimming removed 3 bases from V and 0 bases from J; junction bases left unmatched: 11. CDR3 protein: CARSSEPRLAGGSSYNEQFF. The CDR3 DNA reads as TGTGCCAGAAGCTCGGAACCTCGACTAGCGGGAGGGAGCTCCTACAATGAGCAGTTCTTC.

The chain employs TRBV27 and TRBJ2-7; D perhaps matches TRBD2 (5 bases). Germline CDR1 MNHEY, CDR2 SMNVEV (reference sequence). Trimming removed 6 bases at V and 7 bases at J, with 28 bases between. The CDR3 length is 17 residues. CDR3 coding DNA: TGTGCCAGCAGCCCAGAATTTCTGGCGGGCCTTATGTGGGAGCAGTACGTC. Protein product: CASSPEFLAGLMWEQYV.

The V and J genes are TRBV19 and TRBJ2-2; TRBD1 might be the D (6 bases). CDR1 and CDR2 (germline): LNHDA, SQIVND (reference sequence). Trimming took 4 bases from V and 6 from J, leaving 9 bases between them. There are 13 residues in the CDR3. The CDR3 DNA sequence: TGTGCCAGTAGTACTACAGGGTCCGGGGAGCTGTTTTTT. Its translation: CASSTTGSGELFF.

CDR3 sequence: CASREFGDTTSTNYGYTF. The CDR3 DNA reads as TGTGCCAGCAGAGAGTTTGGGGACACTACCTCCACTAACTATGGCTACACCTTC. V is TRBV9 and J is TRBJ1-2; a weak D match, TRBD1 (6 bases). There are 18 residues in the CDR3. Germline V gene lookup returns CDR1 SGDLS and CDR2 YYNGEE. V dropped 5 bases and J dropped 0 bases, with 23 bases sitting between them.

The V and J genes are TRBV21-1 and TRBJ2-7; the table's D gene call, TRBD1, was not cross checked with the DNA. TRBV21-1 is listed as a pseudogene. The CDR3 extends over 16 amino acids. In DNA, the CDR3 is TGTGCCAGCAGCACGCTCTCCGGGACAGGGGGCTACGAGCAGTACGTC. Translated, it gives CASSTLSGTGGYEQYV.

This clone was found once. This sequence joins TRBV7-2 and TRBJ2-1, with D uncertain. V shed 3 bases and J shed 0 bases, with 6 bases lying between them. Per the germline V gene, CDR1 is SGHTA and CDR2 is FQGNSA. The CDR3 is 14 residues long. The CDR3 region is CASSFTSSYNEQFF. The CDR3 nucleotides are TGTGCCAGCAGCTTCACGAGCTCCTACAATGAGCAGTTCTTC.

DNA of the CDR3: TGTGCCAGCAGCCAAGAGATTTCAGCGGGGGCCTACGAGCAGTACTTC. Translating it yields CASSQEISAGAYEQYF. The genes are TRBV4-2 and TRBJ2-7; 8 nucleotides line up with TRBD2. CDR1 and CDR2 (germline): LGHNA, YNFKEQ. The CDR3 extends over 16 amino acids. J lost 2 bases, V lost 0 bases, and 6 bases had no gene match.

This chain links TRBV25-1 with TRBJ1-2; 8 bases map to TRBD1. The V gene's germline CDR1 is MGHDK and CDR2 SYGVNS. J gave up 7 bases and V 4 bases, and 5 bases lay outside the gene matches. This CDR3 region has 13 residues. As DNA, the CDR3 is TGTGCCAGCAGTGGACAGGGGATAGGTGGCTACACCTTC. Its protein is CASSGQGIGGYTF.

The V call is TRBV6-4, the J call TRBJ1-1, with 7 bases fitting TRBD1. V shed 6 bases and J 4 bases; nucleotides not matched to a gene: 8. Germline V gene lookup returns CDR1 MRHNA and CDR2 SNTAGT. This CDR3 has 14 residues. The chain's CDR3 is CASSPEGAVTEAFF. CDR3 bases: TGTGCCAGCAGCCCAGAGGGGGCCGTCACTGAAGCTTTCTTT.

This chain links TRBV10-3 with TRBJ1-5; D remains unclear. The V and J ends lost 5 bases and 3 bases respectively, with 8 bases between them. Germline CDR1 ENHRY, CDR2 SYGVKD. The CDR3 consists of 13 residues. The DNA for the CDR3 is TGTGCCATCAGTCCGGGGAACAATCAGCCCCAGCATTTT. Protein sequence: CAISPGNNQPQHF.

The table lists this clone with a few counts. The rearrangement links TRBV7-9 to TRBJ2-1; the match to TRBD1 covers 9 bases. This CDR3 region has 14 residues. Germline loops: CDR1 SEHNR, CDR2 FQNEAQ (reference sequence). V lost 6 bases, J lost 5 bases, and 5 bases stayed unmatched. The CDR3 nucleotides read TGTGCCAGCAGGACAACAGGGGGCCACAATGAGCAGTTCTTC. This sequence encodes CASRTTGGHNEQFF.

This rearrangement joins TRBV6-6 to TRBJ1-1; unclear D gene. Germline V gene data show CDR1 as MNHNY and CDR2 as SVGAGI (reference sequence). Trimming removed 6 bases at V and 6 bases at J, with 8 bases between. CDR3 length: 11 amino acids. Here the CDR3 reads CASRVTSEAFF. The CDR3 bases are TGTGCCAGCAGGGTGACATCTGAAGCTTTCTTT.

V gene TRBV7-2 combines with J gene TRBJ1-5, with 9 bases that match TRBD1. The J segment lost 4 bases and the V segment lost 4 bases, leaving 8 bases of the junction unmatched. The germline gives CDR1 SGHTA, CDR2 FQGNSA. The CDR3 runs 16 residues. The CDR3 is CASSSRTGARNQPQHF. The CDR3 DNA reads as TGTGCCAGCAGCTCCCGGACAGGGGCGCGTAATCAGCCCCAGCATTTT.

This clone turned up a few times. The chain carries TRBV15 and TRBJ2-1, with TRBD1 matching 9 bases. The junction had 11 bases not matched to a gene; V was cut back by 3 bases and J by 8 bases. Per the germline V gene, CDR1 is LNHNV and CDR2 is YYDKDF (reference sequence). The CDR3 runs to 16 residues. The CDR3 spells CATSSAPGQGFDEQFF. CDR3 coding DNA: TGTGCCACCAGCAGTGCTCCGGGACAGGGCTTCGATGAGCAGTTCTTC.

V gene TRBV6-6 combines with J gene TRBJ1-1; D remains unclear. Trimming left V 5 bases short and J 0 bases short, with 7 bases between. The CDR3 totals 13 residues. CDR1 MNHNY and CDR2 SVGAGI come from the germline V gene (reference sequence). CDR3 in amino acids: CASSGIMNTEAFF. The CDR3 bases are TGTGCCAGCAGTGGCATCATGAACACTGAAGCTTTCTTT.

V is TRBV2 and J is TRBJ2-7, with D possibly matching TRBD1 (7 bases). Trimming stripped 4 bases from V and 5 bases from J, with 15 bases between. The CDR3 has 14 amino acids. Per the germline V gene, CDR1 is SNHLY and CDR2 is FYNNEI. As DNA, the CDR3 is TGTGCCAGCAGTGCCCCAGGGGGGTGGGACGAGCAGTACTTC. Encoded protein: CASSAPGGWDEQYF.